This T cell receptor beta chain comes out of a study of memory CD4+ T cells and cytomegalovirus serostatus. Single viable CD3+CD4+CD8-CD45RO+ cells were sorted as the memory CD4+ T cells. The V and J ends lost 0 bases and 4 bases, in that order; junction bases with no gene match: 3. The germline CDR1 and CDR2 sequences are SGHNT and YYREEE (reference sequence). CDR3 length: 15 residues. The assay was immunoSEQ multiplex PCR, and TCRdb's table has in-frame clones only and misses some. The sample has about 60,000 clones; about 78% are singletons. Sequencing input: memory CD4+ T cells from blood. This chain joins TRBV5-4 and TRBJ1-1; 10 nucleotides line up with TRBD1. The TCR sequence derives from an adult in good health and CMV-seronegative. Some clones in this sample may be carry-over from other donors' samples. The CDR3 nucleotides read TGTGCCAGCAGCTTGGGGACAGGGGGGGGCACTGAAGCTTTCTTT. This translates into CASSLGTGGGTEAFF.